This TCR beta chain was sequenced during a study of blood T cells in healthy people across ages. Study-wide results and limits: Observed TCR beta diversity per million T cells went down as age went up. This fall followed a roughly linear course with age.

Concerning this clonotype itself: Its antigen is not identified. This may arise from a read error, as a much more abundant clone is one base away.

It was with a sample-barcoded 5' primer and a J-beta primer mix that a second PCR of about 6 to 12 cycles was run. TCRdb recomputed calls from the 5' RACE reads with MiXCR, one row per CDR3 protein. The sample consists of fewer than 2,000,000 distinct CDR3 sequences, almost 35% of them appearing once. Germline V CDR1 and CDR2: LGHNA, YNFKEQ. The CDR3 length is 13 residues. V lost 3 bases to trimming and J lost 8 bases, with 13 bases between them. Sequencing input: blood. The V call is TRBV4-2, the J call TRBJ1-1; D unresolved. The sequence came from a young woman in good health. CDR3 sequence (DNA): TGTGCCAGCAGCCACGACAAGGGAGCCGAAGCTTTCTTT. It translates to CASSHDKGAEAFF.